A selection of T cell receptor beta chains follows, all from one sample in a study of T-cell reconstitution after alpha-beta-depleted transplantation in children. Via MiXCR, TCRdb re-called the PCR reads, giving one row per CDR3 protein. The sample shows some 300,000 distinct CDR3 sequences, 10% of them seen only once. The sequencing here drew on PBMCs from the stem cell graft donor, taken from the stem cell graft. The receptors derive from a human donor who donated a stem cell graft to a child with acute lymphoblastic leukemia. CDR3s include the opening cysteine and the closing phenylalanine or tryptophan.

v_call: TRBV5-5; j_call: TRBJ2-7; cdr3_aa: CASSSGPTSYEQYF
v_call: TRBV27; j_call: TRBJ1-5; cdr3_aa: CASGQGNGPQHF
v_call: TRBV12-3/TRBV12-4; j_call: TRBJ2-1; cdr3_aa: CASSFEGLAVVF
v_call: TRBV5-1; j_call: TRBJ1-2; cdr3_aa: CASSPNTGTGRDGYTF
v_call: TRBV4-2; j_call: TRBJ2-7; cdr3_aa: CASSQYPQGEQYF
v_call: TRBV7-8; j_call: TRBJ2-7; cdr3_aa: CASSPFGYEQYF
v_call: TRBV4-3; j_call: TRBJ2-7; cdr3_aa: CASSQVRRTGLYEQYF
v_call: TRBV21-1; j_call: TRBJ1-1; cdr3_aa: CASSKVPGECEAFF
v_call: TRBV20-1; j_call: TRBJ2-1; cdr3_aa: CSARLREGPNEQFF
v_call: TRBV12-3/TRBV12-4; j_call: TRBJ2-2; cdr3_aa: CASRPPLGGLFF
v_call: TRBV28; j_call: TRBJ2-7; cdr3_aa: CASTRDGTYEQYF
v_call: TRBV29-1; j_call: TRBJ2-7; cdr3_aa: CSVEDPFKPLAGGIYEQYF
v_call: TRBV7-7; j_call: TRBJ2-4; cdr3_aa: CASSSGRLAKNIQYF
v_call: TRBV12-3/TRBV12-4; j_call: TRBJ1-1; cdr3_aa: CASLGGVTEAFF
v_call: TRBV7-2; j_call: TRBJ2-2; cdr3_aa: CASSLGGGSGELFF
v_call: TRBV20-1; j_call: TRBJ2-2; cdr3_aa: CSARSASGRHTGELFF
v_call: TRBV5-1; j_call: TRBJ1-2; cdr3_aa: CASSKDRTSSYGYTF
v_call: TRBV7-9; j_call: TRBJ2-7; cdr3_aa: CASSENVEGKQYF
v_call: TRBV29-1; j_call: TRBJ2-7; cdr3_aa: CSVADTYEQYF
v_call: TRBV29-1; j_call: TRBJ2-7; cdr3_aa: CSVSRGTGYEQYF
v_call: TRBV27; j_call: TRBJ2-5; cdr3_aa: CASSPRTRGEETQYF
v_call: TRBV11-2; j_call: TRBJ2-3; cdr3_aa: CASSSPTGTSGIEGTDTQYF
v_call: TRBV7-6; j_call: TRBJ2-3; cdr3_aa: CASSLDQRGLGTDTQYF
v_call: TRBV27; j_call: TRBJ2-3; cdr3_aa: CASSLSASGALTSTDTQYF
v_call: TRBV7-3; j_call: TRBJ2-2; cdr3_aa: CASSRTGSNTGELFF
v_call: TRBV6-2/TRBV6-3; j_call: TRBJ2-1; cdr3_aa: CASSYSTALFPPYNEQFF
v_call: TRBV5-1; j_call: TRBJ2-3; cdr3_aa: CASSCELAEKCDTDTQYF
v_call: TRBV10-3; j_call: TRBJ2-1; cdr3_aa: CAISGTDISYNEQFF
v_call: TRBV20-1; j_call: TRBJ2-7; cdr3_aa: CSAPHSGGSYEQYF
v_call: TRBV10-3; j_call: TRBJ2-5; cdr3_aa: CAISESNSQETQYF
v_call: TRBV12-3/TRBV12-4; j_call: TRBJ2-1; cdr3_aa: CASSSLSSGTNEQFF
v_call: TRBV20-1; j_call: TRBJ2-1; cdr3_aa: CSARSLNGSGYNEQFF
v_call: TRBV29-1; j_call: TRBJ2-7; cdr3_aa: CSVEGVYEQYF